This T cell receptor (beta chain) emerged from a study of Ad26.COV2.S vaccination and SARS-CoV-2 variants. Libraries were prepared by immunoSEQ multiplex PCR; TCRdb keeps only in-frame clonotypes and omits some of them. The sample yields roughly 700,000 clones, roughly nine tenths seen once. The V gene lost 6 bases and the J gene lost 2 bases, with 10 bases spanning the gap. Germline loops: CDR1 MNHEY, CDR2 SVGAGI. The CDR3 is 14 amino acids. As for treatment: over 15 received Ad26.COV2.S at low or high dose, single or two shots; about 5 received placebo; per-sample allocation not given. Samples came from day 63 after the first vaccine or placebo injection. This clone was observed a few times.

The V gene is TRBV6-5, the J gene TRBJ2-2, with D possibly TRBD1 on 5 matching bases. This material consisted of peripheral blood, taken in a trial of Ad26.COV2.S vaccine versus placebo. This sequence originates from a person between 18 and 65 years old who received the Ad26.COV2.S COVID-19 vaccine or a placebo. The CDR3: CASRPDRNTGELFF. In DNA form, the CDR3 reads TGTGCCAGCAGGCCAGACAGAAACACCGGGGAGCTGTTTTTT.